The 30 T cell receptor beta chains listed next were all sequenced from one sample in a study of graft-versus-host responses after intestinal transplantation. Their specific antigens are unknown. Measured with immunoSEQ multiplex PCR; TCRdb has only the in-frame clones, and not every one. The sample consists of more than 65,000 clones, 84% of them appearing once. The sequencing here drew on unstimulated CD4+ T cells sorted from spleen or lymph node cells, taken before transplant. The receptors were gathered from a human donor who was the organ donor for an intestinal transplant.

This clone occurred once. CDR3 sequence: CASSEGRGTDTQYF. CDR3 bases: TGTGCCAGCAGTGAAGGGCGGGGTACAGATACGCAGTATTTT. This chain joins TRBV6-1 and TRBJ2-3; D perhaps matches TRBD2 (6 bases). Germline V gene lookup returns CDR1 MNHNS and CDR2 SASEGT. This CDR3 comprises 14 residues. The V gene lost 1 base and the J gene lost 3 bases, with 8 bases spanning the gap.

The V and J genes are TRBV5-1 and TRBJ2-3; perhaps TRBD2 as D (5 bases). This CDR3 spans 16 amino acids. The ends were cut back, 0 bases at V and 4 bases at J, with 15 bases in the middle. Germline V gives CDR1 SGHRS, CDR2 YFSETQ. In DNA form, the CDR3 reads TGCGCCAGCAGCTTGGAATGGGGAGTAGGACCAGATACGCAGTATTTT. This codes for CASSLEWGVGPDTQYF.

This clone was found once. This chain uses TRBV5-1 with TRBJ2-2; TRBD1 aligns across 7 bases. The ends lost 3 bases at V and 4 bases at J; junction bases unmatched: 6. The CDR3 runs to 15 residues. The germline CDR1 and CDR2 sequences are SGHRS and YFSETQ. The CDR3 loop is CASSSLRGFTGELFF. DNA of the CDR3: TGCGCCAGCAGCTCCCTCAGGGGGTTCACCGGGGAGCTGTTTTTT.

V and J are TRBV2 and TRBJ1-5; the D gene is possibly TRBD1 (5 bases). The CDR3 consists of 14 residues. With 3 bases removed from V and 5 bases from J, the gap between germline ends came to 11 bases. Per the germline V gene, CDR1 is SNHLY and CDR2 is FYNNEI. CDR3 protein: CASSDRDSYQPQHF. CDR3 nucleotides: TGTGCCAGCAGTGACAGGGATTCGTATCAGCCCCAGCATTTT.

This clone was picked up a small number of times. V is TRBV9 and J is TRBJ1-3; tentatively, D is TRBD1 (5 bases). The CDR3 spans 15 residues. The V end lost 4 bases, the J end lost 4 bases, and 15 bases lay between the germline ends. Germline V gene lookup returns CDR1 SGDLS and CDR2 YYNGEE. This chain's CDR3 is CASSTPRGDGNTIYF. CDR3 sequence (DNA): TGTGCCAGCAGCACACCCCGGGGGGACGGAAACACCATATATTTT.

DNA of the CDR3: TGTGCCAGTAGTACACAGCGGGGCATAAGGGCCACAGATACGCAGTATTTT. Its protein is CASSTQRGIRATDTQYF. The chain employs TRBV19 and TRBJ2-3, with TRBD2 matching over 7 bases. The CDR3 is made up of 17 amino acids. J lost 2 bases, V lost 4 bases, and 12 bases had no gene match. Germline CDR1 and CDR2: LNHDA and SQIVND (reference sequence).

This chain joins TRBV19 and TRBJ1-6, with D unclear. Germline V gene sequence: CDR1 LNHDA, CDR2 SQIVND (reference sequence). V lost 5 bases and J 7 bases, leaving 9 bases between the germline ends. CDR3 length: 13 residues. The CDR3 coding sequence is TGTGCCAGTAGTGGTGCGGGGAATTCACCCCTCCACTTT. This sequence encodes CASSGAGNSPLHF.

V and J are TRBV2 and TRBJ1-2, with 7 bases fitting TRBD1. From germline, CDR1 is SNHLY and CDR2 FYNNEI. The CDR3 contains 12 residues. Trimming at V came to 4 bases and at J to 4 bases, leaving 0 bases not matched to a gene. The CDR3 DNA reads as TGTGCCAGCAGTGGACAGGGCTATGGCTACACCTTC. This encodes CASSGQGYGYTF.

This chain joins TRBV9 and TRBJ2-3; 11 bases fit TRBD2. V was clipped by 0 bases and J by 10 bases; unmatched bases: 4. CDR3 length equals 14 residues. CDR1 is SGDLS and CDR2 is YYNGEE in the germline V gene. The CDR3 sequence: CASSVALAGAPQYF. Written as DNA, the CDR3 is TGTGCCAGCAGCGTAGCACTAGCGGGGGCCCCGCAGTATTTT.

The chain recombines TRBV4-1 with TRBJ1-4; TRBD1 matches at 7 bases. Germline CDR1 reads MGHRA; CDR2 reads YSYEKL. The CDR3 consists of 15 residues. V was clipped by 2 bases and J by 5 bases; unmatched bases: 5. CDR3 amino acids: CASSQPTGINEKLFF. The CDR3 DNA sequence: TGCGCCAGCAGCCAACCGACAGGGATAAATGAAAAACTGTTTTTT.

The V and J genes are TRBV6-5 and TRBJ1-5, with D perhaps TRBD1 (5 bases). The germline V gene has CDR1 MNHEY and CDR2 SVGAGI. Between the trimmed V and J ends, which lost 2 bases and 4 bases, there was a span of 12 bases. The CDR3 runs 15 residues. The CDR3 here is CASSYRAGGNQPQHF. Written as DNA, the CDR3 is TGTGCCAGCAGTTACAGGGCTGGGGGGAATCAGCCCCAGCATTTT.

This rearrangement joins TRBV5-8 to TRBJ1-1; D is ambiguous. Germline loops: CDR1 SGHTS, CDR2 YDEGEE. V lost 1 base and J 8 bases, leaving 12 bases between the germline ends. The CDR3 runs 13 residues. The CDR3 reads CASSLWSVNEAFF. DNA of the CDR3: TGTGCCAGCAGCTTGTGGAGCGTAAACGAAGCTTTCTTT.

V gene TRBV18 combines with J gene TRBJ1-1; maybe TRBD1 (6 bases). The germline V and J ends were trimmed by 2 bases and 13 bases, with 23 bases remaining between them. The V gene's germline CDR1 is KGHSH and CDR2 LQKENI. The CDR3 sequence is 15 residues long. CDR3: CASSPDGTPWGYDFF. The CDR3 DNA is TGTGCCAGCTCACCAGACGGGACACCTTGGGGGTATGATTTCTTT.

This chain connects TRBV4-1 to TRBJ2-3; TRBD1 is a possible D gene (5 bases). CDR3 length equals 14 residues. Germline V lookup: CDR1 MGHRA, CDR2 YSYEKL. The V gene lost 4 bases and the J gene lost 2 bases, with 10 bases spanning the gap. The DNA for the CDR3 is TGCGCCAGCAGCCTCAACAGGTACACAGATACGCAGTATTTT. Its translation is CASSLNRYTDTQYF.

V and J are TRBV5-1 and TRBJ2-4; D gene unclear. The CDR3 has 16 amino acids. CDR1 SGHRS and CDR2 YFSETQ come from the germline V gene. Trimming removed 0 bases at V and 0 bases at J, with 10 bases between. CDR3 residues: CASSLDSLLAKNIQYF. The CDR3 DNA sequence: TGCGCCAGCAGCTTGGACAGTCTTCTAGCCAAAAACATTCAGTACTTC.

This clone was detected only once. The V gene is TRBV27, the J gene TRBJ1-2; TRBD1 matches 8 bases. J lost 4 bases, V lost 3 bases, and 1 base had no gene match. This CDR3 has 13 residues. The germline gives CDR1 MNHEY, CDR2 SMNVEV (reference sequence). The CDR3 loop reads CASSFTGGYGYTF. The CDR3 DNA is TGTGCCAGCAGTTTTACAGGGGGCTATGGCTACACCTTC.

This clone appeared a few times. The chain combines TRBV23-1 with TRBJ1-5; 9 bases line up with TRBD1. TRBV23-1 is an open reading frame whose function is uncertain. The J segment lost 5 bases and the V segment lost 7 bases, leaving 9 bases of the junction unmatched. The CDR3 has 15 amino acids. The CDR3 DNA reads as TGCGCCAGCAAACAAACTGGGACAGGGTATCAGCCCCAGCATTTT. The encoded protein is CASKQTGTGYQPQHF.

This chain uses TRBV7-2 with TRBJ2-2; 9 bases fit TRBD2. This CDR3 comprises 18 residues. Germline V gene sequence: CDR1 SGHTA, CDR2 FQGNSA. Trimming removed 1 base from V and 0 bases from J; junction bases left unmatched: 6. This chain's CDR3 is CASSLVASGVSNTGELFF. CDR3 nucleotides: TGTGCCAGCAGCTTAGTTGCTAGCGGGGTATCGAACACCGGGGAGCTGTTTTTT.

The DNA for the CDR3 is TGTGCCAGCAGTTCAACCCTCCAGGGCTATGGCTACACCTTC. It yields the protein CASSSTLQGYGYTF. The chain recombines TRBV6-5 with TRBJ1-2; a possible D gene is TRBD1 (5 bases). Trimming removed 4 bases from V and 4 bases from J, with 13 bases in between. Germline CDR1 and CDR2: MNHEY and SVGAGI. The CDR3 spans 14 residues.

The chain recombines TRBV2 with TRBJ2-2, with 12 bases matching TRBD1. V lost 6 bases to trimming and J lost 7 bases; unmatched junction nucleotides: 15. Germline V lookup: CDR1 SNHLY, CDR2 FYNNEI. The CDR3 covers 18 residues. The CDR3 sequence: CASRAAKPGQGAGGELFF. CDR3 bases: TGTGCCAGCAGGGCTGCTAAGCCGGGACAGGGGGCCGGCGGGGAGCTGTTTTTT.

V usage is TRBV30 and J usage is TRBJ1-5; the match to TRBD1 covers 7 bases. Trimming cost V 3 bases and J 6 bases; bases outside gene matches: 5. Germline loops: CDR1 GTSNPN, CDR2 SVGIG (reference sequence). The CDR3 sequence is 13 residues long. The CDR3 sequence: CAWSAGGTQPQHF. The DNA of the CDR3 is TGTGCCTGGAGCGCAGGGGGAACTCAGCCCCAGCATTTT.

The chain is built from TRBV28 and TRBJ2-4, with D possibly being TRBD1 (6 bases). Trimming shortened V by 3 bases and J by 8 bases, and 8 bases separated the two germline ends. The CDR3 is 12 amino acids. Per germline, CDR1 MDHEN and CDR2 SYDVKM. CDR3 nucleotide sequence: TGTGCCAGCAGTTTCCCAGGGGACATTCAGTACTTC. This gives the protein CASSFPGDIQYF.

The CDR3 region has the DNA TGTGCCAGCACCCCCCAGGGGGACTTCAATCAGCCCCAGCATTTT. This translates into CASTPQGDFNQPQHF. J is TRBJ1-5 and V is TRBV11-2; 7 bases map to TRBD1. This CDR3 is 15 amino acids long. The V gene's germline CDR1 is SGHAT and CDR2 FQNNGV. Losses at the gene ends were 7 bases for V and 3 bases for J; bases not matched to a gene: 9.

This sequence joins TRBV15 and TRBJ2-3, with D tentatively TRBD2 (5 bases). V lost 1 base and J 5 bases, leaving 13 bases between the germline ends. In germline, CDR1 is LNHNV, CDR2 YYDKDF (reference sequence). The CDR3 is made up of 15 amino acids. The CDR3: CATSRVPGGGDTQYF. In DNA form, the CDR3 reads TGTGCCACCAGCAGAGTCCCAGGTGGAGGAGATACGCAGTATTTT. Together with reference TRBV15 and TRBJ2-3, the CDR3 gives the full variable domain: DAMVIQNPRYQVTQFGKPVTLSCSQTLNHNVMYWYQQKSSQAPKLLFHYYDKDFNNEADTPDNFQSRRPNTSFCFLDIRSPGLGDTAMYLCATSRVPGGGDTQYFGPGTRLTVL.

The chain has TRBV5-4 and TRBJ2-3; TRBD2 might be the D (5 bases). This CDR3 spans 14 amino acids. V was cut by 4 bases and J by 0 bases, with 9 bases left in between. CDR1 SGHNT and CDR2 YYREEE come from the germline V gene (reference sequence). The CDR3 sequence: CASSARTSTDTQYF. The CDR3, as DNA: TGTGCCAGCAGCGCCCGGACTAGCACAGATACGCAGTATTTT. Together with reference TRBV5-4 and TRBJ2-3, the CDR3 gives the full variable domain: ETGVTQSPTHLIKTRGQQVTLRCSSQSGHNTVSWYQQALGQGPQFIFQYYREEENGRGNFPPRFSGLQFPNYSSELNVNALELDDSALYLCASSARTSTDTQYFGPGTRLTVL.

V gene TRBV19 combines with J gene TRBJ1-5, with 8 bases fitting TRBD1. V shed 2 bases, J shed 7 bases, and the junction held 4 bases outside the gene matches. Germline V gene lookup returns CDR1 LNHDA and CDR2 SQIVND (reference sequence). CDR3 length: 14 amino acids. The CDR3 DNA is TGTGCCAGTAGTATAACAGGGGGTAACCAGCCCCAGCATTTT. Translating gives CASSITGGNQPQHF.

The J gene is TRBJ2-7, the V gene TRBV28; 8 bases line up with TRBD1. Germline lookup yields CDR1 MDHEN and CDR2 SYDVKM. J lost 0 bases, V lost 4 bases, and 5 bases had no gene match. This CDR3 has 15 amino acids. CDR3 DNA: TGTGCCAGCAGTTCCGGACAGGGAGGCTCCTACGAGCAGTACGTC. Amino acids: CASSSGQGGSYEQYV.

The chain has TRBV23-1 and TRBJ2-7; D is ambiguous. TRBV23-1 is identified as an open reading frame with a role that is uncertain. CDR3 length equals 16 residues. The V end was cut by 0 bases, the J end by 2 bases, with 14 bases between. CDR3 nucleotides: TGCGCCAGCAGTCAATCCATTAGCTCCCCTACCTACGAGCAGTACGTC. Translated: CASSQSISSPTYEQYV.

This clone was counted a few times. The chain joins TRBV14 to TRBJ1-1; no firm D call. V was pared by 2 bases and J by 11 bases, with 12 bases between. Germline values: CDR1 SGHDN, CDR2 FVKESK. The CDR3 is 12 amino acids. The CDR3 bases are TGTGCCAGCAGCCAACCGGTCGGGATTGCTTTCTTT. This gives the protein CASSQPVGIAFF.

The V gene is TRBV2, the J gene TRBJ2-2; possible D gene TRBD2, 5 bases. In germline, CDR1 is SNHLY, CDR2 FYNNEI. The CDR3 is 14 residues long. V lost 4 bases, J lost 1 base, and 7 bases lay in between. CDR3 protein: CASSGAGNTGELFF. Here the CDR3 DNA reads TGTGCCAGCAGTGGGGCGGGGAACACCGGGGAGCTGTTTTTT. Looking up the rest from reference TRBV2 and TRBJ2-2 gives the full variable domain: EPEVTQTPSHQVTQMGQEVILRCVPISNHLYFYWYRQILGQKVEFLVSFYNNEISEKSEIFDDQFSVERPDGSNFTLKIRSTKLEDSAMYFCASSGAGNTGELFFGEGSRLTVL.